This is a list of T cell receptor beta chains from one sample in a study of post-analysis software for immune sequencing data. TCRdb reanalysed the PCR reads using MiXCR and keeps one entry per CDR3 protein. The table records hundreds of thousands of distinct CDR3 sequences, 59% of them present only once. Input material: blood. These receptors were taken from a girl aged 2 to 10 with multiple sclerosis. CDR3s include the opening cysteine and the closing phenylalanine or tryptophan. A D gene is named only where the DNA matches it firmly. Rows give clone size only sometimes, using once, few, many, or a class for an expanded clone.

abundance: NA
j_gene: TRBJ2-2
v_gene: TRBV24-1
d_gene: TRBD2
CDR3aa: CATEAAGEITGELFF
CDR3nt: TGTGCCACTGAAGCAGCGGGAGAGATCACCGGGGAGCTGTTTTTT

abundance: NA
j_gene: TRBJ2-7
v_gene: TRBV5-1
d_gene: NA
CDR3aa: CASSLGGVSSYEQYF
CDR3nt: TGCGCCAGCAGCTTGGGCGGGGTGTCCTCCTACGAGCAGTACTTC

abundance: once
j_gene: TRBJ2-5
v_gene: TRBV20-1
d_gene: NA
CDR3aa: CSASSWETQYF
CDR3nt: TGCAGTGCTAGTAGCTGGGAGACCCAGTACTTC

abundance: NA
j_gene: TRBJ2-3
v_gene: TRBV29-1
d_gene: TRBD1
CDR3aa: CSVEWGQGTDTQYF
CDR3nt: TGCAGCGTTGAATGGGGACAGGGGACAGATACGCAGTATTTT

abundance: NA
j_gene: TRBJ2-1
v_gene: TRBV20-1
d_gene: TRBD2
CDR3aa: CSASRGEGSDEQFF
CDR3nt: TGCAGTGCTAGTCGCGGGGAGGGGAGCGATGAGCAGTTCTTC

abundance: NA
j_gene: TRBJ2-5
v_gene: TRBV7-2
d_gene: TRBD2
CDR3aa: CASSQNSGGQETQYF
CDR3nt: TGTGCCAGCAGCCAAAATAGCGGGGGGCAAGAGACCCAGTACTTC

abundance: NA
j_gene: TRBJ2-5
v_gene: TRBV5-1
d_gene: TRBD2
CDR3aa: CASSTQTSGPQETQYF
CDR3nt: TGCGCCAGCAGCACCCAGACTAGCGGACCTCAAGAGACCCAGTACTTC

abundance: NA
j_gene: TRBJ2-1
v_gene: TRBV10-3
d_gene: NA
CDR3aa: CAISESYTARDYNEQFF
CDR3nt: TGTGCCATCAGTGAGTCATACACGGCAAGGGATTACAATGAGCAGTTCTTC

abundance: NA
j_gene: TRBJ2-3
v_gene: TRBV5-1
d_gene: NA
CDR3aa: CASSLEGREDTQYF
CDR3nt: TGCGCCAGCAGCTTGGAGGGACGGGAAGATACGCAGTATTTT

abundance: NA
j_gene: TRBJ2-1
v_gene: TRBV4-1
d_gene: NA
CDR3aa: CASSQVGKRANEQFF
CDR3nt: TGCGCCAGCAGCCAAGTAGGTAAGAGGGCCAATGAGCAGTTCTTC

abundance: NA
j_gene: TRBJ2-5
v_gene: TRBV29-1
d_gene: TRBD2
CDR3aa: CSGGGGNEQYF
CDR3nt: TGCAGCGGCGGGGGAGGCAATGAGCAGTACTTC

abundance: NA
j_gene: TRBJ1-5
v_gene: TRBV12-3/TRBV12-4
d_gene: NA
CDR3aa: CASSLAAVNQPQHF
CDR3nt: TGTGCCAGCAGTTTAGCGGCAGTCAATCAGCCCCAGCATTTT

abundance: few
j_gene: TRBJ2-7
v_gene: TRBV5-1
d_gene: NA
CDR3aa: CASSPNGGARAYEQYF
CDR3nt: TGCGCCAGCAGCCCGAATGGGGGGGCTAGAGCCTACGAGCAGTACTTC

abundance: NA
j_gene: TRBJ2-7
v_gene: TRBV6-5
d_gene: NA
CDR3aa: CASSYSRSAGIYEQYF
CDR3nt: TGTGCCAGCAGTTACTCGAGGTCGGCAGGGATCTACGAGCAGTACTTC

abundance: NA
j_gene: TRBJ2-4
v_gene: TRBV4-2
d_gene: TRBD2
CDR3aa: CASSPRPTSGGNTAKNIQYF
CDR3nt: TGTGCCAGCAGCCCCCGCCCGACTAGCGGGGGAAACACCGCCAAAAACATTCAGTACTTC

abundance: few
j_gene: TRBJ2-6
v_gene: TRBV12-3/TRBV12-4
d_gene: NA
CDR3aa: CASTTEVLTSGANVLTF
CDR3nt: TGTGCCAGCACCACGGAGGTCCTCACCTCTGGGGCCAACGTCCTGACTTTC

abundance: NA
j_gene: TRBJ2-7
v_gene: TRBV12-3/TRBV12-4
d_gene: NA
CDR3aa: CASSQASSSPEQYF
CDR3nt: TGTGCCAGCAGTCAGGCGTCCAGTAGTCCCGAGCAGTACTTC

abundance: few
j_gene: TRBJ2-7
v_gene: TRBV7-8
d_gene: NA
CDR3aa: CASSPPGEQYF
CDR3nt: TGTGCCAGCAGCCCCCCGGGAGAGCAGTACTTC

abundance: NA
j_gene: TRBJ2-4
v_gene: TRBV20-1
d_gene: TRBD2
CDR3aa: CSATLAGVLNIQYF
CDR3nt: TGCAGTGCTACGCTAGCGGGAGTACTAAACATTCAGTACTTC

abundance: NA
j_gene: TRBJ1-5
v_gene: TRBV7-2
d_gene: TRBD1
CDR3aa: CASSPRTGRYSNQPQHF
CDR3nt: TGTGCCAGCAGTCCACGGACAGGGAGGTATAGCAATCAGCCCCAGCATTTT

abundance: NA
j_gene: TRBJ2-7
v_gene: TRBV20-1
d_gene: NA
CDR3aa: CSALETTYEQYF
CDR3nt: TGCAGTGCTTTGGAGACAACCTACGAGCAGTACTTC

abundance: few
j_gene: TRBJ2-7
v_gene: TRBV29-1
d_gene: NA
CDR3aa: CSVKRVSETPYEQYF
CDR3nt: TGCAGCGTCAAACGGGTTTCGGAGACACCTTACGAGCAGTACTTC

abundance: NA
j_gene: TRBJ2-3
v_gene: TRBV20-1
d_gene: TRBD2
CDR3aa: CSADPGLGTDTQYF
CDR3nt: TGCAGTGCCGATCCGGGACTAGGAACAGATACGCAGTATTTT

abundance: once
j_gene: TRBJ2-2
v_gene: TRBV29-1
d_gene: NA
CDR3aa: CSFMGPQGNTGELFF
CDR3nt: TGCAGCTTTATGGGACCTCAGGGGAACACCGGGGAGCTGTTTTTT

abundance: NA
j_gene: TRBJ2-3
v_gene: TRBV20-1
d_gene: TRBD2
CDR3aa: CSARRTRSTDTQYF
CDR3nt: TGCAGTGCTAGGAGGACTAGGAGCACAGATACGCAGTATTTT

abundance: few
j_gene: TRBJ2-5
v_gene: TRBV20-1
d_gene: TRBD1
CDR3aa: CSAPGQLKTQYF
CDR3nt: TGCAGTGCTCCGGGACAGCTGAAGACCCAGTACTTC

abundance: few
j_gene: TRBJ2-1
v_gene: TRBV12-3/TRBV12-4
d_gene: NA
CDR3aa: CASSPKGTPYPNEQFF
CDR3nt: TGTGCCAGCTCACCGAAGGGGACTCCCTATCCCAATGAGCAGTTCTTC

abundance: NA
j_gene: TRBJ1-6
v_gene: TRBV20-1
d_gene: TRBD1
CDR3aa: CSARTGLWDSPLHF
CDR3nt: TGCAGTGCACGGACAGGGTTATGGGATTCACCCCTCCACTTT

abundance: NA
j_gene: TRBJ1-2
v_gene: TRBV4-1
d_gene: NA
CDR3aa: CASSQDLGKNYGYIF
CDR3nt: TGCGCCAGCAGCCAAGATCTAGGAAAGAACTATGGCTACATCTTC

abundance: once
j_gene: TRBJ2-1
v_gene: TRBV9
d_gene: NA
CDR3aa: CASSVGGPPPYNEQFF
CDR3nt: TGTGCCAGCAGCGTAGGGGGCCCGCCCCCTTACAATGAGCAGTTCTTC